This TCR beta chain is from a study of blood T cell repertoires in COVID-19. The overall study: Researchers got acute and convalescent COVID-19 samples from the United States, Italy and Spain. PBMCs, B-cell-depleted T cells, or T cells provided the cDNA or gDNA that made up the material.

Original processing methods: Reference gene primers were amplified, and this amplification served to estimate nucleated cell counts. Measured with immunoSEQ multiplex PCR; TCRdb has only the in-frame clones, and not every one. V and J calls and clone size follow that table, whereas D and trimming were derived from the DNA. The repertoire has nearly 60,000 clones, about 85% of them found once; the top ten carry roughly 4.7%. The CDR3 sequence is 12 residues long. Trimming stripped 5 bases from V and 8 bases from J, with 12 bases between. Germline V gene data show CDR1 as LNHDA and CDR2 as SQIVND (reference sequence).

This clonotype was obtained from a man aged 35-49 years with active COVID-19. This chain connects TRBV19 to TRBJ1-2; TRBD1 is a possible D gene (5 bases). Sequenced: peripheral blood. CDR3 sequence reads: CASSYRQRGYTF. The CDR3 DNA follows: TGTGCCAGTAGTTACCGACAGAGGGGCTACACCTTC.